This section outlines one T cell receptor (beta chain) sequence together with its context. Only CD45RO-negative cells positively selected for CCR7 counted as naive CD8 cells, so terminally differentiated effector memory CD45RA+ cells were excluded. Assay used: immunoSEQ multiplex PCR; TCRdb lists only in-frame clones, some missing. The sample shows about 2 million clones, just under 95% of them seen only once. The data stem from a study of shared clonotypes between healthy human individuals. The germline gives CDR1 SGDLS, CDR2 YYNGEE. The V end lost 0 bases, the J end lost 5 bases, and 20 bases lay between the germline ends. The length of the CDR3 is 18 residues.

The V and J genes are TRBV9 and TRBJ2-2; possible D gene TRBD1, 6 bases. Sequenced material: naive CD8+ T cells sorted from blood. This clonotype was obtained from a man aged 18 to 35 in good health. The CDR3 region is CASSVDLGGQSSTGELFF. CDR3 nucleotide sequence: TGTGCCAGCAGCGTAGACCTTGGTGGACAGTCCTCGACCGGGGAGCTGTTTTTT.